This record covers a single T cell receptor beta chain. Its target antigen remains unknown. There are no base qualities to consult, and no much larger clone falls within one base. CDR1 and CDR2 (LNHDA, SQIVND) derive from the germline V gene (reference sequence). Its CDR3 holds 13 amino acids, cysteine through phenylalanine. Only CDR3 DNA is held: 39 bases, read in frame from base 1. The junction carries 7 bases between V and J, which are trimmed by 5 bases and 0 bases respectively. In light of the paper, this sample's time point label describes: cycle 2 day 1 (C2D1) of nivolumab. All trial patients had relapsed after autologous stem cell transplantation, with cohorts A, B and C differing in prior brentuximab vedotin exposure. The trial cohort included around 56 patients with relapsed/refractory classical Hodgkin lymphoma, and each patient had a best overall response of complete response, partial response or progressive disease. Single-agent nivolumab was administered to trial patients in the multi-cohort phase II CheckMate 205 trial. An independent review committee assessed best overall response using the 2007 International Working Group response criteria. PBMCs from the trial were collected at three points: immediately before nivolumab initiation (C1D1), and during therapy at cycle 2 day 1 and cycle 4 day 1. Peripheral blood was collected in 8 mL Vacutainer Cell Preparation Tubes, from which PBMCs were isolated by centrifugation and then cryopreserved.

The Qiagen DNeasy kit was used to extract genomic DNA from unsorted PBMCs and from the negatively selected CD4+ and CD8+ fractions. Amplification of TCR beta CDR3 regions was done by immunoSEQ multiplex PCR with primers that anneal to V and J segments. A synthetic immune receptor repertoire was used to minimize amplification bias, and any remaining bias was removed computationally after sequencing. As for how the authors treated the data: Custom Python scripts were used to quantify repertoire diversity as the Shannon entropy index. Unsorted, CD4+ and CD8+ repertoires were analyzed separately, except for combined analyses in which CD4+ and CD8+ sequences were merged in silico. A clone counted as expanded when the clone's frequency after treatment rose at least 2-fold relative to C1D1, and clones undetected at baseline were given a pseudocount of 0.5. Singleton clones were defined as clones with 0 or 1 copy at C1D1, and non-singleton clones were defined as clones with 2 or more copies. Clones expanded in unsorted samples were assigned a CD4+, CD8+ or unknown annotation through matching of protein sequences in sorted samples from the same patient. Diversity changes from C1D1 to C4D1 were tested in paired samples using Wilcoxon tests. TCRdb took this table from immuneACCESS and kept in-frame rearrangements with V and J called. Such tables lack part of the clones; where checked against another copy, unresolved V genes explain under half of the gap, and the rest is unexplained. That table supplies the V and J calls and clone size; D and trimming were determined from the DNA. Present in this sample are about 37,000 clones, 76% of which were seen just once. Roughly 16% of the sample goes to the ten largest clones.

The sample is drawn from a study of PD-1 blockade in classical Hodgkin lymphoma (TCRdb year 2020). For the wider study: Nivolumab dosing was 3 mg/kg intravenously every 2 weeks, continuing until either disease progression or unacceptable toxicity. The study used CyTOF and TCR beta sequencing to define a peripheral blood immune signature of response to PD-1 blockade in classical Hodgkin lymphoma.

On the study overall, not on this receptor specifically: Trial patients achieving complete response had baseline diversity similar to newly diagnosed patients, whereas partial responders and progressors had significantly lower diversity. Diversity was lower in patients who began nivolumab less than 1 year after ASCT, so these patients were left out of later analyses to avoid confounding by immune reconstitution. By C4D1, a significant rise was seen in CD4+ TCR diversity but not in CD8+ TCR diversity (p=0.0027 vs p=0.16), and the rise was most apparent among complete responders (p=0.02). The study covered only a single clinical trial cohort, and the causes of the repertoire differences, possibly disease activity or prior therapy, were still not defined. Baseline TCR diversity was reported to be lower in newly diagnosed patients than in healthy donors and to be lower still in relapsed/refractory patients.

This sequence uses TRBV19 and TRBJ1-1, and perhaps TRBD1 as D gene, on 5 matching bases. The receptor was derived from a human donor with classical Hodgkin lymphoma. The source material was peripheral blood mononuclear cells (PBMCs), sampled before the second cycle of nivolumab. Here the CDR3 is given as CASSEQVNTEAFF. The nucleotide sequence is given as TGTGCCAGTAGTGAACAGGTGAACACTGAAGCTTTCTTT.